The source of this TCR beta chain is a study of T cell responses to AZD1222 COVID-19 vaccine. Overall study: Pooled samples include second doses given at about 4 or 12 weeks. Whole-study findings and limits: In the spike-specific TCR repertoire, nearly half reportedly target unmutated variant regions. Repertoires were sampled only after the peak T cell response. Rises in breadth and depth of Spike-specific TCRs came after two AZD1222 doses.

A remark on this clone: Its antigen is undetermined.

Data came from immunoSEQ multiplex PCR; TCRdb stores just in-frame clones and leaves some out. The table records about 160,000 clones, 85% to 90% of them present only once. Germline trimming cut 5 bases from V and 4 bases from J; bases unmatched to any gene: 5. Germline-derived CDR1 and CDR2 are MNHEY and SVGAGI. The length of the CDR3 is 15 residues. V and J are TRBV6-5 and TRBJ1-2; 12 bases match TRBD1. This specimen consisted of peripheral blood, obtained on day 0 of AZD1222 vaccination. This TCR came from an adult in good health. DNA of the CDR3: TGTGCCAGCAGTCCCGGGACAGGGGGCGGCTATGGCTACACCTTC. It specifies CASSPGTGGGYGYTF.